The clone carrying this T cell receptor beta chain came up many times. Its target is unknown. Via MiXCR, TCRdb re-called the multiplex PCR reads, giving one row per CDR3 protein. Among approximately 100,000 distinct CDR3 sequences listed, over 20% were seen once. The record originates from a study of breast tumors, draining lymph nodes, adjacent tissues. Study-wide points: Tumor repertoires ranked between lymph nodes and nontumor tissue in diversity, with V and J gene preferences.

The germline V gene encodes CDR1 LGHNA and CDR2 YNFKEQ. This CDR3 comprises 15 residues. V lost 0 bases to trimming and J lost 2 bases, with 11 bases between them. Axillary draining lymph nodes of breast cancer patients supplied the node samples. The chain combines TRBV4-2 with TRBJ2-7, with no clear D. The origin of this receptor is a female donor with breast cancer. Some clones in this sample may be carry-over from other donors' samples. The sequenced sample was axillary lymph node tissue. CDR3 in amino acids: CASSQEGDLTYEQYF. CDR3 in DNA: TGTGCCAGCAGCCAAGAGGGCGACCTAACCTACGAGCAGTACTTC.